A selection of T cell receptor beta chains follows, all from one sample in a study of human T cells and chemical hapten exposure. Via MiXCR, TCRdb re-called the RACE reads, giving one row per CDR3 protein. Here the sample spans more than 150,000 distinct CDR3 sequences, about 15% being singletons. Specimen: whole blood, collected in connection with sensitization to the hapten diphenylcyclopropenone (DPC). These receptors were obtained from a woman under 40 with alopecia areata. Some clones in this sample may be carry-over from other donors' samples. CDR3s include the opening cysteine and the closing phenylalanine or tryptophan. For some rows the clone size is stated as once, few or many, or as a class when expanded; others skip it.

>16|TRBV5-5|few|TRBJ2-1
CASSLWSQSSYNEQFF
>14|TRBV5-6|few|TRBJ1-4
CASSYQGPREKLFF
>11|TRBV5-1|-|TRBJ2-7
CASSSDHEQYF
>12|TRBV6-2/TRBV6-3|many|TRBJ2-3
CASSQQGDTQYF
>14|TRBV20-1|-|TRBJ2-1
CSARRQGGANEQFF
>14|TRBV6-6|-|TRBJ2-1
CASSYSRGRNEQFF
>14|TRBV5-1|-|TRBJ2-7
CASSLEAFAYEQYF
>14|TRBV28|few|TRBJ1-1
CASSSSGVGTEAFF
>14|TRBV30|-|TRBJ1-1
CASAALLPNTEAFF
>14|TRBV5-1|-|TRBJ1-1
CASSPTGGNTEAFF
>12|TRBV20-1|-|TRBJ2-7
CSAPGTLNEQYF
>15|TRBV4-3|-|TRBJ2-3
CASSQGGHGADTQYF
>14|TRBV5-1|few|TRBJ2-7
CASSLDRPSYEQYF
>13|TRBV29-1|many|TRBJ2-5
CSVETSVGETQYF
>11|TRBV20-1|-|TRBJ1-1
CSARVGQAAFF
>13|TRBV7-2|few|TRBJ1-4
CASSLNPNEKLFF
>14|TRBV20-1|-|TRBJ2-2
CSAPPGQSTGELFF
>16|TRBV9|many|TRBJ2-7
CASSVEERGASYEQYF
>14|TRBV5-4|few|TRBJ2-1
CASSPWGWENEQFF
>13|TRBV20-1|many|TRBJ2-7
CSARPPAGTSQYF
>15|TRBV6-2/TRBV6-3|few|TRBJ2-7
CASSYGGLLNYEQYF
>16|TRBV4-1|-|TRBJ1-1
CASSQLGREVRTEAFF
>16|TRBV2|few|TRBJ1-1
CASIFRGEEVNTEAFF
>13|TRBV29-1|-|TRBJ2-7
CSVVGQQTYEQYF
>13|TRBV7-8|-|TRBJ2-2
CASSFANTGELFF
>13|TRBV30|many|TRBJ1-4
CAWRTGGGEKLFF
>11|TRBV7-9|-|TRBJ2-1
CASSQDGEQFF
>14|TRBV27|-|TRBJ2-3
CASSPRGSTDTQYF
>13|TRBV7-2|-|TRBJ2-2
CASSPGVTGELFF
>13|TRBV6-5|-|TRBJ2-5
CASSSTFQETQYF
>14|TRBV5-1|few|TRBJ2-7
CASSSTAGAHEQYF
>12|TRBV3-1|few|TRBJ2-1
CASSRLAEEQFF
>15|TRBV28|-|TRBJ2-4
CASRATSGRANIQYF
>14|TRBV29-1|-|TRBJ2-3
CSVAGLAGSDTQYF
>12|TRBV28|once|TRBJ2-7
CASSPQRFEQYF
>11|TRBV5-6|-|TRBJ2-7
CASSLVDEQYF
>16|TRBV7-6|few|TRBJ2-1
CASSPTAGDGYNEQFF
>13|TRBV6-2/TRBV6-3|-|TRBJ1-2
CASSYDSSYGYTF
>16|TRBV11-2|few|TRBJ2-7
CASRGLAGLSSYEQYF
>16|TRBV5-1|-|TRBJ1-3
CASSLAPANSGNTIYF
>14|TRBV20-1|few|TRBJ1-2
CSAREHNLNYGYTF
>16|TRBV11-2|few|TRBJ2-6
CASSLERRSGANVLTF